The 32 T cell receptor beta chains below come from one sample, sequenced in a study of identical twins. In TCRdb, the 5' RACE reads were re-called with MiXCR into one record per CDR3 protein. Of around 290,000 distinct CDR3 sequences detected, more than 8% appear once; the ten largest clones hold around 7.1%. A further study also used this sample, focusing on yellow fever vaccine responses in identical twins.

The specimen sequenced was CD8+ T cells sorted from blood. The receptor set was obtained from a woman aged 18-29 years in good health.

The sample holds a few counts of this clonotype. The J gene is TRBJ2-7, the V gene TRBV28; TRBD1 aligns across 8 bases. The germline CDR1 and CDR2 sequences are MDHEN and SYDVKM. Trimming at V came to 8 bases and at J to 2 bases, leaving 5 bases not matched to a gene. The CDR3 covers 13 residues. CDR3 nucleotides: TGTGCCAGCCTCCGGGACAGGACCTACGAGCAGTACTTC. Its translation is CASLRDRTYEQYF.

The chain has TRBV7-6 and TRBJ2-7; D unresolved. There are 14 residues in the CDR3. Between the trimmed V and J ends, which lost 1 base and 0 bases, there was a span of 7 bases. CDR1 and CDR2 from the germline V gene are SGHVS and FNYEAQ. Here the CDR3 reads CASSLEVASYEQYF. DNA for the CDR3: TGTGCCAGCAGCTTAGAAGTAGCCTCCTACGAGCAGTACTTC.

This chain connects TRBV28 to TRBJ2-7; D is ambiguous. Trimming cost V 6 bases and J 9 bases, with 12 bases left between them. Germline V gene lookup returns CDR1 MDHEN and CDR2 SYDVKM. The CDR3 totals 11 residues. The CDR3 reads CASSPGTLQYF. The CDR3, as DNA: TGTGCCAGCAGCCCGGGCACTCTGCAGTACTTC.

This clonotype has just a few counts. This chain's CDR3 is CASSQVGQEAFF. In nucleotides, the CDR3 is TGTGCCAGCAGCCAAGTGGGACAGGAAGCTTTCTTT. This rearrangement joins TRBV4-2 to TRBJ1-1, with TRBD1 identical over 7 bases. Germline assignment: CDR1 LGHNA and CDR2 YNFKEQ. J lost 8 bases, V lost 1 base, and 1 base had no gene match. CDR3 length: 12 residues.

This clonotype has at least ten counts. This chain connects TRBV24-1 to TRBJ2-7; D unresolved. V lost 4 bases, J lost 4 bases, and 10 bases lay in between. The CDR3 runs 13 residues. Germline values: CDR1 KGHDR, CDR2 SFDVKD. This chain's CDR3 is CATSDHGTYEQYF. CDR3 DNA sequence: TGTGCCACCAGTGACCACGGAACTTACGAGCAGTACTTC.

This clonotype was detected a few times. The chain couples TRBV11-2 to TRBJ2-5; 11 nucleotides line up with TRBD1. From germline, CDR1 is SGHAT and CDR2 FQNNGV. V dropped 3 bases and J dropped 6; count of bases not matched to a gene: 9. This CDR3 has 16 amino acids. CDR3 in DNA: TGTGCCAGCAGCTTCGCCGAGGGACAGGGGGGGAAGACCCAGTACTTC. As protein: CASSFAEGQGGKTQYF.

This clonotype has more than one count but fewer than ten. The chain's CDR3 is CASSGSTGGKAYEQYF. In nucleotides, the CDR3 is TGCGCCAGCAGTGGGAGCACAGGGGGAAAAGCCTACGAGCAGTACTTC. The J gene is TRBJ2-7, the V gene TRBV10-2; 8 positions agree with TRBD1. With 4 bases clipped from V and 2 bases from J, the junction kept 10 bases outside the gene matches. This CDR3 region has 16 residues. Per germline, CDR1 WSHSY and CDR2 SAAADI.

To note about this clonotype: A much more abundant neighbour one base away suggests this may be a read error. The chain combines TRBV5-1 with TRBJ2-7, with 7 positions matching TRBD1. CDR3 length: 16 amino acids. CDR1 is SGHRS and CDR2 is YFSETQ in the germline V gene. This CDR3 is CANSLAETGSSYEQYF. CDR3 in DNA: TGCGCCAACAGCTTGGCCGAGACAGGGAGCTCCTACGAGCAGTACTTC.

This clonotype was detected only a few times. The genes are TRBV20-1 and TRBJ2-7; D call uncertain. The V end lost 0 bases, the J end lost 4 bases, and 1 base lay between the germline ends. Germline CDR1 and CDR2: DFQATT and SNEGSKA (reference sequence). The CDR3 spans 10 residues. The CDR3 loop reads CSAREYEQYF. Written as DNA, the CDR3 is TGCAGTGCTAGAGAATACGAGCAGTACTTC.

Only a few counts were recorded for this clonotype. V is TRBV7-9 and J is TRBJ2-3, with 9 positions matching TRBD1. From germline, CDR1 is SEHNR and CDR2 FQNEAQ (reference sequence). The trim removed 4 bases at V and 4 bases at J, leaving 6 bases unmatched. The CDR3 covers 15 residues. CDR3 in DNA: TGTGCCAGCAGCTCACGGACAGGGGTCGCAGATACGCAGTATTTT. It yields the protein CASSSRTGVADTQYF.

V is TRBV20-1 and J is TRBJ1-6; D is uncertain. Between the trimmed V and J ends, which lost 6 bases and 6 bases, there was a span of 15 bases. CDR1 is DFQATT and CDR2 is SNEGSKA in the germline V gene (reference sequence). CDR3 length: 14 residues. CDR3 protein: CSAFLIETNSPLHF. CDR3 sequence (DNA): TGCAGTGCCTTCCTCATAGAAACTAATTCACCCCTCCACTTT.

The genes are TRBV10-3 and TRBJ2-2, with D tentatively TRBD2 (6 bases). The V end was cut by 3 bases, the J end by 0 bases, with 8 bases between. The CDR3 covers 15 residues. Germline V gene sequence: CDR1 ENHRY, CDR2 SYGVKD. The CDR3 DNA reads TGTGCCATCAGTGAAGGAGGGTCGAACACCGGGGAGCTGTTTTTT. This sequence encodes CAISEGGSNTGELFF.

This chain connects TRBV9 to TRBJ2-5, with D possibly TRBD2 on 5 matching bases. Deletions cut 2 bases from V and 2 bases from J, with 13 bases between. Germline V gene lookup returns CDR1 SGDLS and CDR2 YYNGEE. The CDR3 runs to 15 residues. The CDR3 DNA is TGTGCCAGCAGCGTGGCGGGTACTAATCAAGAGACCCAGTACTTC. This codes for CASSVAGTNQETQYF.

This clonotype occurred a few times. This chain connects TRBV7-9 to TRBJ2-3, with TRBD2 matching 14 bases. J lost 15 bases, V lost 4 bases, and 15 bases had no gene match. This CDR3 spans 16 amino acids. Germline V gene sequence: CDR1 SEHNR, CDR2 FQNEAQ (reference sequence). CDR3 amino acids: CASSSRTSGGPILTYF. The CDR3, as DNA: TGTGCCAGCAGCTCCAGGACTAGCGGGGGGCCCATTCTCACTTATTTT.

The CDR3 DNA follows: TGCAGTGCTGGATTCGACCCCTCGGGCTCCTACGAGCAGTACTTC. Protein product: CSAGFDPSGSYEQYF. This chain uses TRBV20-1 with TRBJ2-7; D gene ambiguous. The CDR3 spans 15 residues. Germline loops: CDR1 DFQATT, CDR2 SNEGSKA (reference sequence). The ends were cut back, 5 bases at V and 0 bases at J, with 17 bases in the middle.

This clonotype was recorded many times. The chain links TRBV29-1 to TRBJ1-2; 8 nucleotides align to TRBD1. With V trimmed by 7 bases and J by 7 bases, 17 bases remained unmatched. Germline CDR1 is SQVTM and CDR2 is ANQGSEA. There are 15 residues in the CDR3. This CDR3 is CSAYMPGQVLGGYTF. In DNA form, the CDR3 reads TGCAGCGCATACATGCCGGGACAGGTTTTAGGTGGCTACACCTTC.

V usage is TRBV7-9 and J usage is TRBJ2-1, with a weak D call TRBD1 (5 bases). V was cut by 2 bases and J by 1 base, with 12 bases left in between. CDR1 SEHNR and CDR2 FQNEAQ come from the germline V gene (reference sequence). This CDR3 has 16 residues. CDR3 bases: TGTGCCAGCAGCTTATCTTCAGGGCGATCCTACAATGAGCAGTTCTTC. It codes for CASSLSSGRSYNEQFF.

This clonotype was seen more than once but under ten times. V and J are TRBV6-5 and TRBJ2-1; weak D call: TRBD2 (7 bases). Looked up from germline, CDR1 is MNHEY and CDR2 is SVGAGI. Trimming removed 2 bases from V and 3 bases from J, with 14 bases in between. This CDR3 region has 16 residues. The CDR3 here is CASSYEGGGYYNEQFF. The CDR3, as DNA: TGTGCCAGCAGTTACGAGGGCGGGGGCTACTACAATGAGCAGTTCTTC.

This clonotype was seen a few times. The chain is built from TRBV20-1 and TRBJ2-1; 8 bases map to TRBD2. Trimming removed 3 bases from V and 6 bases from J; junction bases left unmatched: 7. The CDR3 has 14 amino acids. Germline V gene sequence: CDR1 DFQATT, CDR2 SNEGSKA (reference sequence). CDR3 bases: TGCAGTGCTAGCGGGGGGGCCGTCCCCAATGAGCAGTTCTTC. The encoded protein is CSASGGAVPNEQFF.

This clonotype was counted ten times or more. The gene calls are TRBV10-3 and TRBJ1-1, with D unclear. CDR3 size: 12 residues. Germline loops: CDR1 ENHRY, CDR2 SYGVKD. The V gene lost 0 bases and the J gene lost 5 bases, with 4 bases spanning the gap. DNA for the CDR3: TGTGCCATCAGTGAGTCGAATACTGAAGCTTTCTTT. This translates into CAISESNTEAFF.

This clonotype was seen at least ten times. The chain is built from TRBV4-3 and TRBJ2-7; D assignment may be TRBD1 or TRBD2 (5 bases each). From germline, CDR1 is LGHNA and CDR2 YSLEER. V was cut by 1 base and J by 5 bases, with 15 bases left in between. This CDR3 has 15 residues. CDR3 loop: CASSQGWSGRDEQYF. Here the CDR3 DNA reads TGCGCCAGCAGCCAAGGTTGGTCAGGGAGAGACGAGCAGTACTTC.

This clonotype was seen only a few times. The V call is TRBV4-3, the J call TRBJ2-5; D not certain. This CDR3 has 13 residues. Germline CDR1 and CDR2: LGHNA and YSLEER. With 0 bases removed from V and 5 bases from J, the gap between germline ends came to 7 bases. As DNA, the CDR3 is TGCGCCAGCAGCCAAGATTTTAGCGAGACCCAGTACTTC. Protein: CASSQDFSETQYF.

The table lists this clonotype with a few counts. The DNA for the CDR3 is TGTGCCAGCACCCAAGGGGCGGGTCAGGGGTGGGTCGAGCAGTACTTC. This codes for CASTQGAGQGWVEQYF. V is TRBV28 and J is TRBJ2-7, with a possible D match to TRBD1 (6 bases). This CDR3 is 16 amino acids long. The germline gives CDR1 MDHEN, CDR2 SYDVKM. The germline V and J ends were trimmed by 7 bases and 6 bases, with 25 bases remaining between them.

This clonotype was seen a few times. At one of its ends the junction is not consistent with the germline gene, which may arise from a read error. This rearrangement joins TRBV7-9 to TRBJ2-7; D tentatively reads TRBD1 or TRBD2 (5 bases each). This CDR3 spans 13 amino acids. Germline CDR1 is SEHNR and CDR2 is FQNEAQ (reference sequence). CDR3 nucleotide sequence: TGTGCCAGCAGCTTGGGACCAGCCTACGAGCAGTGCTTC. Encoded protein: CASSLGPAYEQCF.

The chain uses TRBV6-2 or TRBV6-3 and TRBJ2-1; no reliable D call. Germline lookup yields CDR1 MNHEY and CDR2 SVGEGT. The CDR3 loop spans 17 amino acids. With 1 base removed from V and 3 bases from J, the gap between germline ends came to 16 bases. CDR3 DNA: TGTGCCAGCAGTTACTATCTGGTTGTGCCCGTCTACAATGAGCAGTTCTTC. Translation: CASSYYLVVPVYNEQFF.

The chain's CDR3 is CAIGSTEQYF. The CDR3 DNA reads TGTGCCATCGGCTCTACCGAGCAGTACTTC. The rearrangement uses TRBV10-3 and TRBJ2-7; no reliable D call. Trimming took 8 bases from V and 6 from J, leaving 8 bases between them. Germline CDR1 and CDR2: ENHRY and SYGVKD. There are 10 residues in the CDR3.

Concerning this clonotype: A junction end diverges from the germline sequence, so it may reflect a read error. V gene TRBV29-1 combines with J gene TRBJ1-1; D might be TRBD1 (5 bases). Germline assignment: CDR1 SQVTM and CDR2 ANQGSEA. There are 11 residues in the CDR3. The CDR3 DNA reads as TGCAGCGTTGTGGGGGTAAGGGGAATCCTCTTT. Protein: CSVVGVRGILF.

This clonotype showed up just a few times. The J gene is TRBJ2-3, the V gene TRBV11-3; D gene uncertain. CDR1 is SGHNT and CDR2 is YENEEA in the germline V gene. This CDR3 comprises 13 residues. V dropped 5 bases and J dropped 3 bases, with 9 bases sitting between them. The CDR3 loop is CASSRHGTDTQYF. The CDR3 coding sequence is TGTGCCAGCAGCAGACATGGAACAGATACGCAGTATTTT.

The chain combines TRBV7-9 with TRBJ2-7; possible D gene TRBD1, 6 bases. The length of the CDR3 is 14 residues. The germline CDR1 and CDR2 sequences are SEHNR and FQNEAQ (reference sequence). V lost 4 bases, J lost 2 bases, and 12 bases lay in between. The chain's CDR3 is CASSSGQKAYEQYF. DNA for the CDR3: TGTGCCAGCAGCTCCGGACAGAAAGCCTACGAGCAGTACTTC.

On this clonotype: One base away lies a much larger clone, so this may be a sequencing read error. As DNA, the CDR3 is TGTGCCAGCAGTTTCGTAGACTCCTACGAGCGGTACTTC. Residues: CASSFVDSYERYF. J is TRBJ2-7 and V is TRBV12-3 or TRBV12-4; no firm D call. CDR3 length: 13 amino acids.

This clonotype was counted between two and nine times. J is TRBJ2-1 and V is TRBV7-9, with a possible D match to TRBD2 (5 bases). The germline CDR1 and CDR2 sequences are SEHNR and FQNEAQ (reference sequence). This CDR3 spans 15 amino acids. Trimming cost V 5 bases and J 6 bases, with 17 bases left between them. The DNA for the CDR3 is TGTGCCAGCAGCGGCCACCTGGCGGAGGCCAATGAGCAGTTCTTC. It encodes CASSGHLAEANEQFF.

This chain joins TRBV2 and TRBJ2-1; no definite D call. Germline CDR1 is SNHLY and CDR2 is FYNNEI. This CDR3 comprises 15 residues. V lost 3 bases, J lost 0 bases, and 9 bases lay in between. In nucleotides, the CDR3 is TGTGCCAGCAGTGATTCGACCAGCTCCTACAATGAGCAGTTCTTC. Residues: CASSDSTSSYNEQFF.